The present T cell receptor (beta chain) was sequenced within a study of CD8 T cells in Susac syndrome. Roughly 0.45 to 1 ug RNA was reverse transcribed with random hexamers. Using its own MiXCR run on the immunoSEQ multiplex PCR reads, TCRdb lists one record per CDR3 protein. The sample consists of around 170,000 distinct CDR3 sequences, 90% to 97% of them appearing once. Trimming removed 5 bases at V and 0 bases at J, with 10 bases between. CDR3 length: 14 residues. Germline CDR1 and CDR2: SEHNR and FQNEAQ (reference sequence). Sample: CD4+ T cells from PBMCs. This chain joins TRBV7-9 and TRBJ1-1; D is possibly TRBD1 (6 bases). This clonotype was obtained from a human donor with Susac syndrome. CDR3 protein: CASSQDRLNTEAFF. For the CDR3, the DNA is TGTGCCAGCAGCCAAGACAGGTTGAACACTGAAGCTTTCTTT. Full variable domain (outside the CDR3, taken from reference TRBV7-9 and TRBJ1-1): DTGVSQNPRHKITKRGQNVTFRCDPISEHNRLYWYRQTLGQGPEFLTYFQNEAQLEKSRLLSDRFSAERPKGSFSTLEIQRTEQGDSAMYLCASSQDRLNTEAFFGQGTRLTVV.